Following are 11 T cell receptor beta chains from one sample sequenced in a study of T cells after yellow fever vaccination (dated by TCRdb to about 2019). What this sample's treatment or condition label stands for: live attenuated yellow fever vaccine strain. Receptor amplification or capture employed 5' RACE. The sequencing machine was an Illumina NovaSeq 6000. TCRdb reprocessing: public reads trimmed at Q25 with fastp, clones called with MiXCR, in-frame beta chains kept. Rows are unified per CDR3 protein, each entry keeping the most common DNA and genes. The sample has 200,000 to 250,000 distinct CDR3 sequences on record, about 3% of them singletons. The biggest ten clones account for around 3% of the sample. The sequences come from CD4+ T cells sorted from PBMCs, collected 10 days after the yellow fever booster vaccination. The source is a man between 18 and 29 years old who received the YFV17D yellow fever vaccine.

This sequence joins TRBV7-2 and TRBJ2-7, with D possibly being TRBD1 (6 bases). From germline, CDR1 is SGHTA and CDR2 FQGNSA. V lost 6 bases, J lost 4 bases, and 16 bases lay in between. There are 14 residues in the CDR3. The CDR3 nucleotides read TGTGCCAGCAGAGCCAGGGTAGGGGGATACGAGCAGTACTTC. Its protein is CASRARVGGYEQYF.

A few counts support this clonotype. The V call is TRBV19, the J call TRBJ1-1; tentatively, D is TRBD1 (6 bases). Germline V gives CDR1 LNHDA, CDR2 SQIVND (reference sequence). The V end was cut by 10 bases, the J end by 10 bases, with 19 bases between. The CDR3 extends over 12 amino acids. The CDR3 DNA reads TGTGCCACCAGGGACACCTTGTCTGCAGCTTTCTTT. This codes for CATRDTLSAAFF.

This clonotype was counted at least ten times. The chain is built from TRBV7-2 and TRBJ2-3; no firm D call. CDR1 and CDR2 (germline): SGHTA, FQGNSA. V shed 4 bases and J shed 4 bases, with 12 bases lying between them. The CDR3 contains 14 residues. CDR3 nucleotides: TGTGCCAGCAGCTCCGCCGGGCCCTCAGATACGCAGTATTTT. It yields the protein CASSSAGPSDTQYF.

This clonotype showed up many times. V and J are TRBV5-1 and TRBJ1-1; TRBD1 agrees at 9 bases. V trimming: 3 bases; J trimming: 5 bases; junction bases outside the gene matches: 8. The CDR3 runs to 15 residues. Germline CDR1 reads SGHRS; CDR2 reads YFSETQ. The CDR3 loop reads CASSSGQGRATEAFF. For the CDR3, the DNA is TGCGCCAGCAGCTCGGGACAGGGAAGAGCGACTGAAGCTTTCTTT.

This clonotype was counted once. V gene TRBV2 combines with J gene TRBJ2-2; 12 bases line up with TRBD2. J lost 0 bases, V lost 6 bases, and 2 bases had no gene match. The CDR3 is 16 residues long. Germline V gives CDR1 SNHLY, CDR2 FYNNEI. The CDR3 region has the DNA TGTGCCAGCAGACTAGCGGGGGGATCGAACACCGGGGAGCTGTTTTTT. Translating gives CASRLAGGSNTGELFF.

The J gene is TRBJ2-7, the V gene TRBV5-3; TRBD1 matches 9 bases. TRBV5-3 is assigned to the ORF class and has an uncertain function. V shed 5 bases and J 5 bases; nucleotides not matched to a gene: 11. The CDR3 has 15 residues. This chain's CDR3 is CARRNLPDRGDEQYF. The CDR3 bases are TGTGCCAGAAGAAACCTTCCGGACAGGGGCGACGAGCAGTACTTC.

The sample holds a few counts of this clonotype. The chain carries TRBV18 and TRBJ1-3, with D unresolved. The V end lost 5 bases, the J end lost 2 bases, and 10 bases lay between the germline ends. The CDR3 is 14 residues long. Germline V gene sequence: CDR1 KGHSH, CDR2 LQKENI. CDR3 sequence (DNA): TGTGCCAGCTCATCCCCAGGAACTGGAAACACCATATATTTT. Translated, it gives CASSSPGTGNTIYF.

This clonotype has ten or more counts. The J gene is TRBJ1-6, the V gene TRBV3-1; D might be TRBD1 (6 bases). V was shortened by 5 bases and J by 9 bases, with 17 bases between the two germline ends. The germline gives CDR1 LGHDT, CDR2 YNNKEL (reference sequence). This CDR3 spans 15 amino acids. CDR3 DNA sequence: TGTGCCAGCAGCGAACGAGGGGGGCCTGGTTCACCCCTCCACTTT. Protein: CASSERGGPGSPLHF.

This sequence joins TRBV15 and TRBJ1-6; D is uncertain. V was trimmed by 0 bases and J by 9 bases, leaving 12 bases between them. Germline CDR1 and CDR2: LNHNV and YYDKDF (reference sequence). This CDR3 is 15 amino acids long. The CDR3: CATSRESLPLSPLHF. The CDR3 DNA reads TGTGCCACCAGCAGAGAGTCCTTACCTCTTTCACCCCTCCACTTT. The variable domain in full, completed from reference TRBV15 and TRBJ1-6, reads DAMVIQNPRYQVTQFGKPVTLSCSQTLNHNVMYWYQQKSSQAPKLLFHYYDKDFNNEADTPDNFQSRRPNTSFCFLDIRSPGLGDTAMYLCATSRESLPLSPLHFGNGTRLTVT.

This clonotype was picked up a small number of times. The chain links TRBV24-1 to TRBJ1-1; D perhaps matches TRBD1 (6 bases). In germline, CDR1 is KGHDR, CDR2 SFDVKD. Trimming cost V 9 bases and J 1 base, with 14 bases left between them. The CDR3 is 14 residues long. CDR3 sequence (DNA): TGTGCCACCCCCCCCGGGGGCGGGAACACTGAAGCTTTCTTT. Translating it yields CATPPGGGNTEAFF.

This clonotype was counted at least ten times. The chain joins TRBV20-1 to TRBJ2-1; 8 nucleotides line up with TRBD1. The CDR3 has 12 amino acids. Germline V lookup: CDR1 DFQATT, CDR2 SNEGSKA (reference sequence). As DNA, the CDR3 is TGCAGGACAGGGGTCCTGCGGAATGAGCAGTTCTTC. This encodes CRTGVLRNEQFF.